The 10 T cell receptor beta chains below come from one sample, sequenced in a study of response to subunit inactivated influenza vaccine. One entry per CDR3 protein results from TCRdb running MiXCR on the RT-PCR reads. This sample has about 310,000 distinct CDR3 sequences, with less than 25% found just once. The specimen was PBMCs from blood, collected less than 22 months after vaccination. These receptor sequences come from a man in his fifties or sixties who received an inactivated influenza vaccine.

The chain employs TRBV10-2 and TRBJ2-1, with 9 positions matching TRBD2. This CDR3 has 11 amino acids. V shed 11 bases and J 7 bases; nucleotides not matched to a gene: 3. Germline values: CDR1 WSHSY, CDR2 SAAADI. CDR3 coding DNA: TGCGCCGCCGCGGGAGGGAATGAGCAGTTCTTC. Translated, it gives CAAAGGNEQFF.

Written as DNA, the CDR3 is TGTGCCAGCAGCCAAGTTGCGGGACAGGGGAGTTATTCACCCCTCCACTTT. Protein sequence: CASSQVAGQGSYSPLHF. The chain recombines TRBV4-2 with TRBJ1-6, with 10 bases lining up with TRBD1. Germline lookup yields CDR1 LGHNA and CDR2 YNFKEQ. This CDR3 contains 17 residues. With V trimmed by 1 base and J by 8 bases, 8 bases remained unmatched.

V is TRBV5-5 and J is TRBJ2-1; D is unclear. The CDR3 consists of 14 residues. Germline V CDR1 and CDR2: SGHKS, YYEKEE (reference sequence). With 0 bases removed from V and 7 bases from J, the gap between germline ends came to 11 bases. DNA of the CDR3: TGTGCCAGCAGCTTGGAGGGTGTTGGGAATGAGCAGTTCTTC. It is translated as CASSLEGVGNEQFF.

This clonotype was counted a few times. This rearrangement joins TRBV21-1 to TRBJ2-2; the table gives TRBD2 as D, unverified against the DNA. TRBV21-1 is labeled a pseudogene. This CDR3 is built from 17 residues. The CDR3 spells CASSKVSGRFHTGELFF. CDR3 nucleotides: TGTGCCAGCAGCAAAGTTAGCGGGAGGTTCCACACCGGGGAGCTGTTTTTT.

The chain combines TRBV7-6 with TRBJ1-5; D call uncertain. The V end was cut by 1 base, the J end by 5 bases, with 6 bases between. This CDR3 region has 13 residues. Germline loops: CDR1 SGHVS, CDR2 FNYEAQ. The CDR3 nucleotides are TGTGCCAGCAGCTTAGTCGTGGATCAGCCCCAGCATTTT. Translating gives CASSLVVDQPQHF.

The chain employs TRBV11-1 and TRBJ2-1; D not certain. Germline V gene sequence: CDR1 SGHAT, CDR2 FQDESV (reference sequence). Trimming removed 3 bases at V and 9 bases at J, with 12 bases between. The CDR3 consists of 13 residues. The CDR3 protein is CASSFEDGSEQFF. CDR3 sequence (DNA): TGTGCCAGCAGCTTCGAGGACGGCAGTGAGCAGTTCTTC.

In DNA form, the CDR3 reads TGTGCCAGCAGCGCCGGGACACGCAATCAGCCCCAGCATTTT. It codes for CASSAGTRNQPQHF. The rearrangement joins TRBV13 to TRBJ1-5; the D gene is possibly TRBD1 (6 bases). Per germline, CDR1 PRHDT and CDR2 FYEKMQ (reference sequence). CDR3 length equals 14 residues. With 5 bases removed from V and 2 bases from J, the gap between germline ends came to 10 bases.

This clonotype turned up a few times. J is TRBJ1-1 and V is TRBV11-3; D uncertain. The CDR3 is 15 amino acids. Germline CDR1 SGHNT, CDR2 YENEEA. Trimming took off 3 bases at V and 1 base at J, with 12 bases between the two ends. The CDR3 protein is CASSFFISWNTEAFF. CDR3 in DNA: TGTGCCAGCAGCTTCTTTATCTCTTGGAACACTGAAGCTTTCTTT.

The chain links TRBV20-1 to TRBJ2-7, with 8 bases lining up with TRBD2. Germline CDR1 is DFQATT and CDR2 is SNEGSKA (reference sequence). V dropped 0 bases and J dropped 0; count of bases not matched to a gene: 4. The CDR3 covers 15 residues. CDR3: CSARDGSGASYEQYF. The CDR3 region has the DNA TGCAGTGCTAGAGACGGTAGCGGGGCCTCCTACGAGCAGTACTTC.

Here the CDR3 reads CSATGTSGGYEQYF. The CDR3 DNA reads as TGCAGTGCCACAGGGACTAGCGGGGGGTACGAGCAGTACTTC. The chain joins TRBV20-1 to TRBJ2-7, with TRBD2 matching over 15 bases. The CDR3 totals 14 residues. CDR1 and CDR2 from the germline V gene are DFQATT and SNEGSKA (reference sequence). V shed 6 bases and J 4 bases; nucleotides not matched to a gene: 4.